This T cell receptor beta chain originates from a study of cytomegalovirus exposure and HLA in healthy donors. A note on this clone: The antigen remains unidentified.

Points from the study as a whole: CMV serostatus was the only recorded immune exposure for donors. There were reportedly fewer N-insertions in an Asian-associated ancestry cluster than the roughly 670-donor mean, in a later analysis.

The CDR3 is made up of 17 amino acids. In germline, CDR1 is SGHTA, CDR2 FQGNSA. Germline trimming cut 6 bases from V and 1 base from J; bases unmatched to any gene: 10. Primers for the PCR totalled 60 Vbeta and 13 Jbeta. Method: immunoSEQ multiplex PCR; TCRdb's copy keeps in-frame clones and lacks some. The table includes roughly 74,000 clones, 78% detected once. The rearrangement joins TRBV7-2 to TRBJ2-7, with 12 nucleotides matching TRBD2. The clonotype was recovered from a man aged 35 to 55 in good health and CMV-seronegative. The specimen was PBMCs. CDR3 in DNA: TGTGCCAGCAGACCCCTAGCGGGAGGGCCGAAGTCCTACGAGCAGTACTTC. It yields the protein CASRPLAGGPKSYEQYF. Full variable domain (missing parts from reference TRBV7-2 and TRBJ2-7): GAGVSQSPSNKVTEKGKDVELRCDPISGHTALYWYRQSLGQGLEFLIYFQGNSAPDKSGLPSDRFSAERTGGSVSTLTIQRTQQEDSAVYLCASRPLAGGPKSYEQYFGPGTRLTVT.